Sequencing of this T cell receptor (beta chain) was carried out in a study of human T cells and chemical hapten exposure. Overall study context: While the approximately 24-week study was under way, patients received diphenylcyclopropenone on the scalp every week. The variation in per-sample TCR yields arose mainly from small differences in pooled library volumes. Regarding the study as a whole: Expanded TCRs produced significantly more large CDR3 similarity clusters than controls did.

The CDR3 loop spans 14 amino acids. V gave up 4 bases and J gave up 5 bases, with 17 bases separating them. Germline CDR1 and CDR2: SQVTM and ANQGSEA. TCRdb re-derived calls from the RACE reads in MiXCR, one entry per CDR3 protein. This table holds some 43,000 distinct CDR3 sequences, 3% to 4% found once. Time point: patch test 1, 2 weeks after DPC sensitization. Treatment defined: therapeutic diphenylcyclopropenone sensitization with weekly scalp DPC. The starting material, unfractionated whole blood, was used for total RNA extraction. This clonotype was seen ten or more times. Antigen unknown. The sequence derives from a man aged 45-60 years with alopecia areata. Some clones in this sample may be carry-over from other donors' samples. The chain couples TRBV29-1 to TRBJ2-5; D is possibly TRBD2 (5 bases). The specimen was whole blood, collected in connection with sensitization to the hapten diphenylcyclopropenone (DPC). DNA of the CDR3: TGCAGCGTTGGTCCCAGCGGCATAGGCGAGACCCAGTACTTC. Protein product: CSVGPSGIGETQYF.